This entry features one T cell receptor (beta chain) sequence. TCRdb keeps only in-frame clones here, not all; method: immunoSEQ multiplex PCR. The sample lists more than 25,000 clones, 87% occurring once. The data were obtained in a study of control samples from healthy donors and cancer patients. Germline assignment: CDR1 LNHDA and CDR2 SQIVND (reference sequence). V lost 7 bases and J 6 bases, leaving 16 bases between the germline ends. The CDR3 contains 14 residues. This sequence originates from a female donor with melanoma. Sample: formalin-fixed, paraffin-embedded tissue. The chain couples TRBV19 to TRBJ1-5, with D possibly TRBD1 on 5 matching bases. The chain's CDR3 is CASMGTENLQPQHF. In nucleotides, the CDR3 is TGTGCCAGTATGGGGACGGAAAATCTTCAGCCCCAGCATTTT.